The clone carrying this T cell receptor beta chain was detected many times. Time point: before trial treatment. All of the donors were given nivolumab, ipilimumab, aspirin, low-dose cyclophosphamide and low-dose radiotherapy as part of RACIN, a single-arm trial. Primers used for first-strand cDNA, a TRAV- and TRBV-specific set, covered both alpha and beta chains. A constant-region primer paired with the V-primer adapter amplified TCRs over approximately 20 PCR cycles. Using its own MiXCR run on the reads, TCRdb lists one record per CDR3 protein. The table has about 39,000 distinct CDR3 sequences, around 30% seen once. The CDR3 runs 14 residues. The V and J ends lost 2 bases and 2 bases respectively, with 11 bases between them. Germline assignment: CDR1 SGHRS and CDR2 YFSETQ. The record originates from a study of low-dose radiotherapy and immunotherapy resistance in tumors. About the research overall: Cohort 1 was given 0.5 Gy per fraction every 2 weeks, for 6.5 Gy total. Every two weeks, cyclophosphamide 200 mg/m2 was infused one day before radiation plus immunotherapy.

The clonotype comes from a male donor with gallbladder cancer. The V call is TRBV5-1, the J call TRBJ2-7; D perhaps matches TRBD1 (5 bases). The starting material was PBMCs, obtained before treatment. This chain's CDR3 is CASSFVDTTYEQYF. The CDR3 coding sequence is TGCGCCAGCAGCTTCGTGGACACGACCTACGAGCAGTACTTC.